This TCR beta chain was sequenced for a study of identical twins. Whole-study results and caveats: Models underpredicted monozygotic twin sharing of out-of-frame TCR alpha. Cord blood beta clonotypes present at high abundance carried fewer insertions; no such pattern appeared in memory repertoires.

The count of this clonotype is one. The antigen remains undetermined. The germline V gene encodes CDR1 SEHNR and CDR2 FQNEAQ (reference sequence). Trimming cost V 1 base and J 4 bases; bases outside gene matches: 5. The CDR3 length is 15 residues. A single record per CDR3 protein comes from TCRdb applying MiXCR to the 5' RACE reads. The sample lists roughly 1.6 million distinct CDR3 sequences; roughly a third were seen once. The sample taken for sequencing was cord blood. The chain couples TRBV7-9 to TRBJ2-7; 9 nucleotides match TRBD1. The TCR sequence derives from a newborn girl in good health. The CDR3 nucleotides are TGTGCCAGCAGCTTAGAGAACAGGGGGCAATACGAGCAGTACTTC. It yields the protein CASSLENRGQYEQYF.